Listed below are T cell receptor beta chains from one sample, sequenced in a study of shared clonotypes between healthy human individuals. Sequencing used immunoSEQ multiplex PCR; TCRdb keeps in-frame clones, though not all of them. In the table there are around 600,000 clones, around 96% of which are singletons. Sequenced: naive CD8+ T cells sorted from blood. All receptors come from a woman in her 30s in good health. CDR3s include the opening cysteine and the closing phenylalanine or tryptophan. The D gene is left open where the match is weak. A row's size may be missing; if present it is once, few, many or a size class.

clone size: NA
D gene: NA
J gene: TRBJ1-1
V gene: TRBV28
CDR3 protein: CASSFGPGWNTEAFF
CDR3 DNA: TGTGCCAGCAGTTTCGGCCCAGGGTGGAACACTGAAGCTTTCTTT

clone size: NA
D gene: NA
J gene: TRBJ1-2
V gene: TRBV27
CDR3 protein: CASSEWAGDLYGYTF
CDR3 DNA: TGTGCCAGCAGTGAATGGGCAGGGGATTTGTATGGCTACACCTTC

clone size: NA
D gene: TRBD2
J gene: TRBJ2-1
V gene: TRBV29-1
CDR3 protein: CSVADGGGRAGFEQFF
CDR3 DNA: TGCAGCGTCGCAGACGGAGGCGGGAGGGCCGGCTTTGAGCAGTTCTTC

clone size: NA
D gene: NA
J gene: TRBJ2-3
V gene: TRBV21-1
CDR3 protein: CASSKKVSGRSGTDTQYF
CDR3 DNA: TGTGCCAGCAGCAAAAAGGTAAGCGGGAGAAGTGGCACAGATACGCAGTATTTT

clone size: NA
D gene: NA
J gene: TRBJ2-1
V gene: TRBV5-4
CDR3 protein: CASSLGDFPYNEQFF
CDR3 DNA: TGTGCCAGCAGCTTGGGGGACTTTCCCTACAATGAGCAGTTCTTC

clone size: NA
D gene: NA
J gene: TRBJ2-7
V gene: TRBV27
CDR3 protein: CASSFLGAYEQYF
CDR3 DNA: TGTGCCAGCAGTTTCCTGGGGGCCTACGAGCAGTACTTC

clone size: NA
D gene: NA
J gene: TRBJ2-7
V gene: TRBV4-2
CDR3 protein: CASSQDTLLGEQYF
CDR3 DNA: TGTGCCAGCAGCCAAGATACCCTGTTGGGCGAGCAGTACTTC

clone size: NA
D gene: NA
J gene: TRBJ2-1
V gene: TRBV9
CDR3 protein: CASSVGRDSLNEQFF
CDR3 DNA: TGTGCCAGCAGCGTAGGGCGGGACTCCCTCAATGAGCAGTTCTTC

clone size: NA
D gene: NA
J gene: TRBJ1-1
V gene: TRBV6-6
CDR3 protein: CAISESIMLAEAFF
CDR3 DNA: TGTGCCATCAGTGAGTCGATTATGCTGGCTGAAGCTTTCTTT

clone size: NA
D gene: TRBD1
J gene: TRBJ1-1
V gene: TRBV7-9
CDR3 protein: CASSPGQGRTEAFF
CDR3 DNA: TGTGCCAGCAGCCCCGGACAGGGGCGCACTGAAGCTTTCTTT

clone size: NA
D gene: TRBD2
J gene: TRBJ2-7
V gene: TRBV7-2
CDR3 protein: CASSPGLASYEQYF
CDR3 DNA: TGTGCCAGCAGCCCGGGACTAGCATCCTACGAGCAGTACTTC

clone size: NA
D gene: TRBD1
J gene: TRBJ2-2
V gene: TRBV5-4
CDR3 protein: CASSPTGGRAGELFF
CDR3 DNA: TGTGCCAGCAGCCCTACAGGGGGCCGAGCCGGGGAGCTGTTTTTT

clone size: NA
D gene: NA
J gene: TRBJ2-5
V gene: TRBV9
CDR3 protein: CASSGRATGETQYF
CDR3 DNA: TGTGCCAGCAGCGGGCGGGCGACCGGGGAGACCCAGTACTTC

clone size: NA
D gene: TRBD1
J gene: TRBJ2-7
V gene: TRBV27
CDR3 protein: CASSVGTGGTYEQYF
CDR3 DNA: TGTGCCAGCAGTGTAGGGACAGGGGGCACTTACGAGCAGTACTTC

clone size: NA
D gene: NA
J gene: TRBJ2-1
V gene: TRBV6-4
CDR3 protein: CASSDSLRGYNEQFF
CDR3 DNA: TGTGCCAGCAGTGACTCGCTTAGGGGGTACAATGAGCAGTTCTTC

clone size: NA
D gene: TRBD2
J gene: TRBJ2-7
V gene: TRBV10-1
CDR3 protein: CASSETSGIFEQYF
CDR3 DNA: TGCGCCAGCAGTGAAACTAGCGGGATATTCGAGCAGTACTTC

clone size: NA
D gene: NA
J gene: TRBJ2-1
V gene: TRBV6-5
CDR3 protein: CASTTSGGEQFF
CDR3 DNA: TGTGCCAGCACCACCAGTGGGGGTGAGCAGTTCTTC

clone size: NA
D gene: NA
J gene: TRBJ2-5
V gene: TRBV5-1
CDR3 protein: CASSSPPSDQETQYF
CDR3 DNA: TGCGCCAGCAGCTCCCCCCCTAGCGACCAAGAGACCCAGTACTTC

clone size: NA
D gene: NA
J gene: TRBJ1-5
V gene: TRBV5-6
CDR3 protein: CASSLGASENQPQHF
CDR3 DNA: TGTGCCAGCAGCTTGGGGGCCTCCGAGAATCAGCCCCAGCATTTT

clone size: NA
D gene: NA
J gene: TRBJ2-3
V gene: TRBV27
CDR3 protein: CASRYITGLDTQYF
CDR3 DNA: TGTGCCAGCCGATACATAACGGGGTTGGATACGCAGTATTTT

clone size: NA
D gene: NA
J gene: TRBJ1-1
V gene: TRBV7-3
CDR3 protein: CASSLNGPGTEAFF
CDR3 DNA: TGTGCCAGCAGCTTAAATGGGCCGGGTACTGAAGCTTTCTTT

clone size: NA
D gene: NA
J gene: TRBJ2-7
V gene: TRBV28
CDR3 protein: CASSLLGSYEQYF
CDR3 DNA: TGTGCCAGCAGTTTATTAGGCTCCTACGAGCAGTACTTC

clone size: NA
D gene: TRBD1
J gene: TRBJ1-1
V gene: TRBV7-8
CDR3 protein: CASSRTGVRTEAFF
CDR3 DNA: TGTGCCAGCAGCCGAACAGGGGTGAGGACTGAAGCTTTCTTT

clone size: NA
D gene: NA
J gene: TRBJ2-2
V gene: TRBV7-9
CDR3 protein: CASSLGTGEVTGELFF
CDR3 DNA: TGTGCCAGCAGCTTAGGCACAGGGGAGGTCACCGGGGAGCTGTTTTTT

clone size: NA
D gene: NA
J gene: TRBJ2-7
V gene: TRBV5-1
CDR3 protein: CASSFGGANYEQYF
CDR3 DNA: TGCGCCAGCAGCTTTGGAGGTGCAAACTACGAGCAGTACTTC

clone size: NA
D gene: NA
J gene: TRBJ2-1
V gene: TRBV5-1
CDR3 protein: CASSLQSVTGNEQFF
CDR3 DNA: TGCGCCAGCAGCTTGCAAAGCGTGACGGGGAATGAGCAGTTCTTC

clone size: NA
D gene: NA
J gene: TRBJ2-5
V gene: TRBV6-5
CDR3 protein: CASSYPGGTRMYF
CDR3 DNA: TGTGCCAGCAGTTACCCAGGAGGGACCCGGATGTACTTC

clone size: NA
D gene: TRBD2
J gene: TRBJ2-3
V gene: TRBV6-6
CDR3 protein: CASSRLASDTQYF
CDR3 DNA: TGTGCCAGCAGTAGACTAGCGAGCGATACGCAGTATTTT

clone size: NA
D gene: NA
J gene: TRBJ2-3
V gene: TRBV11-2
CDR3 protein: CASSLVGGYTDTQYF
CDR3 DNA: TGTGCCAGCAGCTTAGTCGGCGGATACACAGATACGCAGTATTTT

clone size: NA
D gene: NA
J gene: TRBJ2-7
V gene: TRBV7-6
CDR3 protein: CASSLEGNEQYF
CDR3 DNA: TGTGCCAGCAGCTTAGAGGGGAACGAGCAGTACTTC

clone size: NA
D gene: NA
J gene: TRBJ2-2
V gene: TRBV2
CDR3 protein: CASSLSRRELFF
CDR3 DNA: TGTGCCAGCAGCCTCTCACGGCGGGAGCTGTTTTTT

clone size: NA
D gene: NA
J gene: TRBJ2-1
V gene: TRBV19
CDR3 protein: CASSIPSSYNEQFF
CDR3 DNA: TGTGCCAGTAGTATCCCGAGCTCCTACAATGAGCAGTTCTTC

clone size: NA
D gene: NA
J gene: TRBJ2-2
V gene: TRBV21-1
CDR3 protein: CASSPQTSGRGTGELFF
CDR3 DNA: TGTGCCAGCAGCCCCCAGACTAGCGGGAGAGGCACCGGGGAGCTGTTTTTT

clone size: few
D gene: NA
J gene: TRBJ1-1
V gene: TRBV19
CDR3 protein: CASSIVPNTEAFF
CDR3 DNA: TGTGCCAGTAGTATAGTACCGAACACTGAAGCTTTCTTT

clone size: NA
D gene: TRBD2
J gene: TRBJ2-1
V gene: TRBV29-1
CDR3 protein: CSVAGSPFSGASYNEQFF
CDR3 DNA: TGCAGCGTTGCCGGATCACCCTTCAGCGGGGCCTCCTACAATGAGCAGTTCTTC

clone size: once
D gene: TRBD1
J gene: TRBJ1-1
V gene: TRBV9
CDR3 protein: CASSVNQGAGVNTEAFF
CDR3 DNA: TGTGCCAGCAGCGTAAACCAGGGGGCGGGGGTGAACACTGAAGCTTTCTTT

clone size: NA
D gene: NA
J gene: TRBJ1-2
V gene: TRBV27
CDR3 protein: CASSLSPSYGYTF
CDR3 DNA: TGTGCCAGCAGTTTATCCCCCTCCTATGGCTACACCTTC

clone size: once
D gene: TRBD2
J gene: TRBJ2-1
V gene: TRBV13
CDR3 protein: CASSTLAGRRSNEQFF
CDR3 DNA: TGTGCCAGCAGCACCCTAGCGGGAAGGAGAAGCAATGAGCAGTTCTTC

clone size: few
D gene: NA
J gene: TRBJ1-2
V gene: TRBV27
CDR3 protein: CASSSGGDGYTF
CDR3 DNA: TGTGCCAGCAGTTCTGGGGGCGATGGCTACACCTTC

clone size: NA
D gene: NA
J gene: TRBJ1-3
V gene: TRBV9
CDR3 protein: CASSSPSSGNTIYF
CDR3 DNA: TGTGCCAGCTCTTCCCCGAGCTCTGGAAACACCATATATTTT

clone size: NA
D gene: TRBD1
J gene: TRBJ1-1
V gene: TRBV25-1
CDR3 protein: CASSLTGERAEAFF
CDR3 DNA: TGTGCCAGCAGTTTAACAGGGGAGAGGGCTGAAGCTTTCTTT

clone size: NA
D gene: NA
J gene: TRBJ2-1
V gene: TRBV5-6
CDR3 protein: CASSRTRNEQFF
CDR3 DNA: TGTGCCAGCAGCAGAACTAGGAATGAGCAGTTCTTC

clone size: once
D gene: NA
J gene: TRBJ2-3
V gene: TRBV27
CDR3 protein: CASSLSSGVADTQYF
CDR3 DNA: TGTGCCAGCAGTTTATCGTCGGGAGTCGCAGATACGCAGTATTTT

clone size: once
D gene: NA
J gene: TRBJ2-7
V gene: TRBV6-1
CDR3 protein: CASSKSGREQYF
CDR3 DNA: TGTGCCAGCAGTAAAAGCGGTCGCGAGCAGTACTTC

clone size: NA
D gene: NA
J gene: TRBJ1-2
V gene: TRBV7-2
CDR3 protein: CASSLVFGGDGYTF
CDR3 DNA: TGTGCCAGCAGCTTAGTTTTCGGAGGAGATGGCTACACCTTC

clone size: NA
D gene: TRBD1
J gene: TRBJ1-2
V gene: TRBV9
CDR3 protein: CASSVEDGTEKFYGYTF
CDR3 DNA: TGTGCCAGCAGCGTAGAGGATGGGACAGAAAAATTCTATGGCTACACCTTC

clone size: NA
D gene: TRBD2
J gene: TRBJ2-7
V gene: TRBV13
CDR3 protein: CASSSAGGSSYEQYF
CDR3 DNA: TGTGCCAGCAGTTCCGCGGGGGGGAGCTCCTACGAGCAGTACTTC

clone size: NA
D gene: TRBD2
J gene: TRBJ2-2
V gene: TRBV5-1
CDR3 protein: CASSLTTSGRALNTGELFF
CDR3 DNA: TGCGCCAGCAGCCTGACGACTAGCGGGAGGGCCTTGAACACCGGGGAGCTGTTTTTT

clone size: NA
D gene: NA
J gene: TRBJ2-7
V gene: TRBV7-9
CDR3 protein: CASSLDDYEQYF
CDR3 DNA: TGTGCCAGCAGCTTAGACGACTACGAGCAGTACTTC

clone size: NA
D gene: TRBD2
J gene: TRBJ2-7
V gene: TRBV29-1
CDR3 protein: CSVRLAGVYEQYF
CDR3 DNA: TGCAGCGTCCGACTAGCGGGAGTTTACGAGCAGTACTTC

clone size: NA
D gene: TRBD1
J gene: TRBJ1-4
V gene: TRBV5-6
CDR3 protein: CASSLAKDRVGTNEKLFF
CDR3 DNA: TGTGCCAGCAGCTTGGCCAAAGACAGGGTGGGAACTAATGAAAAACTGTTTTTT

clone size: once
D gene: NA
J gene: TRBJ2-7
V gene: TRBV6-6
CDR3 protein: CASSYDPDYSYEQYF
CDR3 DNA: TGTGCCAGCAGTTACGATCCAGACTACTCCTACGAGCAGTACTTC

clone size: NA
D gene: NA
J gene: TRBJ2-7
V gene: TRBV5-1
CDR3 protein: CASSFGPGYEQYF
CDR3 DNA: TGCGCCAGCAGCTTTGGCCCGGGCTACGAGCAGTACTTC

clone size: NA
D gene: NA
J gene: TRBJ1-6
V gene: TRBV28
CDR3 protein: CASEPRNWAYNSPLHF
CDR3 DNA: TGTGCCAGCGAACCCCGCAATTGGGCCTATAATTCACCCCTCCACTTT

clone size: NA
D gene: NA
J gene: TRBJ1-1
V gene: TRBV6-5
CDR3 protein: CASSYSMGARTEAFF
CDR3 DNA: TGTGCCAGCAGTTACTCAATGGGGGCTAGGACTGAAGCTTTCTTT